The 20 T cell receptor beta chains below all came from one sample that was sequenced in a study of blood T cell repertoires in COVID-19. The protocol was immunoSEQ multiplex PCR, while the TCRdb copy is restricted to in-frame clones and leaves out a portion. The sample carries around 160,000 clones, 80% recorded once. Specimen: PBMCs or T cells enriched from blood (not recorded which). The source of these receptors is a man aged 35-49 years who had recovered from COVID-19.

This chain connects TRBV10-3 to TRBJ1-2; perhaps TRBD1 as D (5 bases). The CDR3 contains 14 residues. From germline, CDR1 is ENHRY and CDR2 SYGVKD. V was clipped by 2 bases and J by 4 bases, with 11 bases between them. Written as DNA, the CDR3 is TGTGCCATCAGTGAGGGGTGGGGACTCTATGGCTACACCTTC. This encodes CAISEGWGLYGYTF.

This clone came up once. V gene TRBV19 combines with J gene TRBJ2-1; 8 nucleotides line up with TRBD2. Trimming cost V 7 bases and J 12 bases; bases outside gene matches: 8. The CDR3 length is 12 residues. Per the germline V gene, CDR1 is LNHDA and CDR2 is SQIVND (reference sequence). CDR3: CASTAPGLVQFF. The CDR3 nucleotides are TGTGCCAGTACTGCACCGGGACTAGTGCAGTTCTTC.

The V and J genes are TRBV6-5 and TRBJ1-1; 8 positions agree with TRBD1. The CDR3 length is 15 residues. J gave up 4 bases and V 5 bases, and 9 bases lay outside the gene matches. Germline CDR1 MNHEY, CDR2 SVGAGI. CDR3 DNA sequence: TGTGCCAGCAGTCCCCCACACACAGGGGGCACTGAAGCTTTCTTT. This translates into CASSPPHTGGTEAFF.

This chain links TRBV18 with TRBJ2-2; a possible D gene is TRBD2 (5 bases). CDR1 is KGHSH and CDR2 is LQKENI in the germline V gene. The CDR3 consists of 13 residues. The germline V and J ends were trimmed by 3 bases and 6 bases, with 8 bases remaining between them. This CDR3 reads CASSPPGAGELFF. The CDR3 nucleotides are TGTGCCAGCTCACCCCCCGGGGCCGGGGAGCTGTTTTTT.

This clone was seen a single time. The V call is TRBV5-6, the J call TRBJ2-7, with D unresolved. Germline assignment: CDR1 SGHDT and CDR2 YYEEEE. The V and J ends lost 1 base and 5 bases respectively, with 7 bases between them. The CDR3 covers 12 residues. CDR3 amino acids: CASSLRRNEQYV. The CDR3 DNA reads as TGTGCCAGCAGCTTGCGCAGGAACGAGCAGTACGTC.

V and J are TRBV6-5 and TRBJ1-5, with 11 bases matching TRBD1. V shed 6 bases and J 5 bases; nucleotides not matched to a gene: 6. Germline lookup yields CDR1 MNHEY and CDR2 SVGAGI. The CDR3 spans 15 residues. The CDR3 nucleotides are TGTGCCAGCAGGGGAGGACAGGGGGCTTATCAGCCCCAGCATTTT. Residues: CASRGGQGAYQPQHF.

The J gene is TRBJ1-1, the V gene TRBV19; weak D call: TRBD1 (6 bases). CDR1 LNHDA and CDR2 SQIVND come from the germline V gene (reference sequence). Trimming took off 5 bases at V and 5 bases at J, with 9 bases between the two ends. CDR3 size: 12 residues. CDR3 bases: TGTGCCAGTAGTCCCCAGGGGACTGAAGCTTTCTTT. This codes for CASSPQGTEAFF. Using reference TRBV19 and TRBJ1-1 for the parts outside the CDR3, the full variable domain is DGGITQSPKYLFRKEGQNVTLSCEQNLNHDAMYWYRQDPGQGLRLIYYSQIVNDFQKGDIAEGYSVSREKKESFPLTVTSAQKNPTAFYLCASSPQGTEAFFGQGTRLTVV.

The J gene is TRBJ2-1, the V gene TRBV10-2; maybe TRBD1 (5 bases). This CDR3 comprises 13 residues. Germline-derived CDR1 and CDR2 are WSHSY and SAAADI. Trimming removed 0 bases at V and 10 bases at J, with 10 bases between. CDR3 nucleotide sequence: TGCGCCAGCAGTGAGTCTCGACAGCAAGAGCAGTTCTTC. The encoded protein is CASSESRQQEQFF.

This chain joins TRBV4-2 and TRBJ2-3; TRBD2 matches at 9 bases. The V gene's germline CDR1 is LGHNA and CDR2 YNFKEQ. V was clipped by 1 base and J by 1 base; unmatched bases: 6. This CDR3 spans 17 amino acids. The CDR3 bases are TGTGCCAGCAGCCAAGTGGCGGGGGGGCAGGGCACAGATACGCAGTATTTT. This encodes CASSQVAGGQGTDTQYF.

V and J are TRBV5-6 and TRBJ2-7; D is undetermined. CDR1 and CDR2 (germline): SGHDT, YYEEEE. The CDR3 runs 12 residues. V shed 0 bases and J shed 4 bases, with 5 bases lying between them. The CDR3 sequence is CASSLVGYEQYV. CDR3 coding DNA: TGTGCCAGCAGCTTGGTCGGGTACGAGCAGTACGTC.

The rearrangement uses TRBV10-2 and TRBJ2-1; 9 positions agree with TRBD1. The germline V gene has CDR1 WSHSY and CDR2 SAAADI. V lost 7 bases to trimming and J lost 3 bases; unmatched junction nucleotides: 7. The CDR3 contains 15 residues. CDR3 DNA sequence: TGCGCCAGCAACAAACAGGGGGCCCTCTACAATGAGCAGTTCTTC. The encoded protein is CASNKQGALYNEQFF.

V is TRBV15 and J is TRBJ1-2; tentative D call: TRBD1 (5 bases). Germline V lookup: CDR1 LNHNV, CDR2 YYDKDF (reference sequence). This CDR3 has 15 amino acids. Trimming removed 3 bases from V and 3 bases from J, with 14 bases in between. The CDR3 region has the DNA TGTGCCACCAGCAGGGCGATAGACAGCCACTATGGCTACACCTTC. It is translated as CATSRAIDSHYGYTF.

This clone was detected a few times. The rearrangement joins TRBV6-5 to TRBJ1-5; TRBD1 is a possible D gene (6 bases). From germline, CDR1 is MNHEY and CDR2 SVGAGI. V was cut by 5 bases and J by 3 bases, with 11 bases left in between. This CDR3 comprises 14 residues. The CDR3 coding sequence is TGTGCCAGCAGTCAGGGGCCTGACAATCAGCCCCAGCATTTT. Translated, it gives CASSQGPDNQPQHF.

The V gene is TRBV5-1, the J gene TRBJ2-3; D possibly corresponds to TRBD2 (6 bases). With 0 bases removed from V and 6 bases from J, the gap between germline ends came to 14 bases. Germline values: CDR1 SGHRS, CDR2 YFSETQ. The CDR3 covers 15 residues. DNA for the CDR3: TGCGCCAGCAGCTTGGCGGGGTCAAGCGGGGATACGCAGTATTTT. Residues: CASSLAGSSGDTQYF.

The rearrangement links TRBV19 to TRBJ2-3, with 10 bases fitting TRBD2. The CDR3 runs 16 residues. J gave up 2 bases and V 5 bases, and 7 bases lay outside the gene matches. Germline V gene data show CDR1 as LNHDA and CDR2 as SQIVND (reference sequence). The DNA of the CDR3 is TGTGCCAGTAGTCTTCGGACTAGCGGAAACACAGATACGCAGTATTTT. Translation gives CASSLRTSGNTDTQYF. Complete variable domain (other parts from reference TRBV19 and TRBJ2-3): DGGITQSPKYLFRKEGQNVTLSCEQNLNHDAMYWYRQDPGQGLRLIYYSQIVNDFQKGDIAEGYSVSREKKESFPLTVTSAQKNPTAFYLCASSLRTSGNTDTQYFGPGTRLTVL.

This clone was picked up one time. The chain carries TRBV18 and TRBJ1-5; no clear D gene. V lost 3 bases and J lost 0, with 12 bases in between. CDR1 KGHSH and CDR2 LQKENI come from the germline V gene. The length of the CDR3 is 16 residues. In nucleotides, the CDR3 is TGTGCCAGCTCACCTCTGGGCAGCAATAGCAATCAGCCCCAGCATTTT. Translation gives CASSPLGSNSNQPQHF.

This clone was seen only once. The rearrangement joins TRBV5-8 to TRBJ2-7; 7 nucleotides line up with TRBD1. This CDR3 region has 15 residues. Germline V gives CDR1 SGHTS, CDR2 YDEGEE. With V trimmed by 0 bases and J by 5 bases, 8 bases remained unmatched. Written as DNA, the CDR3 is TGTGCCAGCAGCTTGGGAGGGGGCGACTTCGACGAGCAGTACTTC. Translated, it gives CASSLGGGDFDEQYF. The full variable domain, with the rest looked up from reference TRBV5-8 and TRBJ2-7, is EAGVTQSPTHLIKTRGQQATLRCSPISGHTSVYWYQQALGLGLQFLLWYDEGEERNRGNFPPRFSGRQFPNYSSELNVNALELEDSALYLCASSLGGGDFDEQYFGPGTRLTVT.

In its sample, this clone was seen a few times. The V and J genes are TRBV24-1 and TRBJ2-7; tentative D call: TRBD1 (6 bases). The CDR3 spans 19 residues. Trimming removed 4 bases at V and 2 bases at J, with 26 bases between. Germline CDR1 and CDR2: KGHDR and SFDVKD. CDR3 bases: TGTGCCACCAGTGACCAAGAAAATTCGACAGGAGGCCGACCCTACGAGCAGTACGTC. This sequence encodes CATSDQENSTGGRPYEQYV.

The chain uses TRBV7-3 and TRBJ1-1; D perhaps matches TRBD1 (6 bases). This CDR3 has 17 amino acids. Trimming took 3 bases from V and 4 from J, leaving 21 bases between them. In germline, CDR1 is SGHTA, CDR2 FQGTGA. The CDR3 sequence is CASSFSGGAGAGTEAFF. Here the CDR3 DNA reads TGTGCCAGCAGCTTCAGTGGGGGTGCAGGGGCTGGCACTGAAGCTTTCTTT.

V gene TRBV5-5 combines with J gene TRBJ2-2, with TRBD1 matching over 9 bases. This CDR3 comprises 16 residues. CDR1 is SGHKS, CDR2 YYEKEE, per germline (reference sequence). The V segment lost 4 bases and the J segment 1 base; nucleotides outside the gene matches: 5. This chain's CDR3 is CASSSLGQGNTGELFF. DNA for the CDR3: TGTGCCAGCAGCAGCTTGGGACAGGGGAACACCGGGGAGCTGTTTTTT. Full variable domain (remainder filled in from reference TRBV5-5 and TRBJ2-2): DAGVTQSPTHLIKTRGQQVTLRCSPISGHKSVSWYQQVLGQGPQFIFQYYEKEERGRGNFPDRFSARQFPNYSSELNVNALLLGDSALYLCASSSLGQGNTGELFFGEGSRLTVL.